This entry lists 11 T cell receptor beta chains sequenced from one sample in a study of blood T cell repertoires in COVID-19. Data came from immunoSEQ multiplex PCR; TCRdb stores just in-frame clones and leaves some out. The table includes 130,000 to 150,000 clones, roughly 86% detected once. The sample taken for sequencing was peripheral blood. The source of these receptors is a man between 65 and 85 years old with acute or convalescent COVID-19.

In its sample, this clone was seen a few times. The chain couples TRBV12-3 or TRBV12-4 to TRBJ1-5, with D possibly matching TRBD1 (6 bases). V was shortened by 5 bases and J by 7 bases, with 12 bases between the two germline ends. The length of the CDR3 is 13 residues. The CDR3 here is CASSPGVRQPQHF. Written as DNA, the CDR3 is TGTGCCAGCAGTCCAGGGGTGAGACAGCCCCAGCATTTT.

CDR3 DNA sequence: TGCAGCGTTGGGGGGACTTTTTCCTACTCCTACAATGAGCAGTTCTTC. Translation gives CSVGGTFSYSYNEQFF. V usage is TRBV29-1 and J usage is TRBJ2-1; D possibly corresponds to TRBD2 (6 bases). V was pared by 4 bases and J by 0 bases, with 16 bases between. Germline V gives CDR1 SQVTM, CDR2 ANQGSEA. The CDR3 contains 16 residues.

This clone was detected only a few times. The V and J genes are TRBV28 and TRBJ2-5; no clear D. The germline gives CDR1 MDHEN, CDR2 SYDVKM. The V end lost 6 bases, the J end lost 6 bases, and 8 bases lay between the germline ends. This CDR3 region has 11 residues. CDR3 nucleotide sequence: TGTGCCAGCAGCACTGAAAAGACCCAGTACTTC. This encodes CASSTEKTQYF. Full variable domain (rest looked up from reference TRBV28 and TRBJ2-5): DVKVTQSSRYLVKRTGEKVFLECVQDMDHENMFWYRQDPGLGLRLIYFSYDVKMKEKGDIPEGYSVSREKKERFSLILESASTNQTSMYLCASSTEKTQYFGPGTRLLVL.

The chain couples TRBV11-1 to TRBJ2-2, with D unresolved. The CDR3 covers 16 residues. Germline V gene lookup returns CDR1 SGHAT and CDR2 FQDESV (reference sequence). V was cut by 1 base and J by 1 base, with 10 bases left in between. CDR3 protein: CASSLVPGLNTGELFF. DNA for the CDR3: TGTGCCAGCAGCTTAGTGCCAGGCCTGAACACCGGGGAGCTGTTTTTT.

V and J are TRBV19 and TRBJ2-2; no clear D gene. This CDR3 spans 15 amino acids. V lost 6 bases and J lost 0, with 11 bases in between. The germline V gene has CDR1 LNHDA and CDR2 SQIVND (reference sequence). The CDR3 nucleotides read TGTGCCAGTAGAGATATACTACCGAACACCGGGGAGCTGTTTTTT. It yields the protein CASRDILPNTGELFF.

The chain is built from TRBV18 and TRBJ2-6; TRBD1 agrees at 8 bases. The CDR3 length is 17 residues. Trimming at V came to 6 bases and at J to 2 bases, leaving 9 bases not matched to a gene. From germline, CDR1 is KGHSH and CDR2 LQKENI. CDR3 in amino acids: CASSRGTGGTGANVLTF. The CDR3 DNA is TGTGCCAGCTCCCGCGGGACAGGTGGGACTGGGGCCAACGTCCTGACTTTC.

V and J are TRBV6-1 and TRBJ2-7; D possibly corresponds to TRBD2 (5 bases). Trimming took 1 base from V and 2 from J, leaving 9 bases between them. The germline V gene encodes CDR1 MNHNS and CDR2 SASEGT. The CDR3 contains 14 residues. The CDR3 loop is CASSEEDSTYEQYF. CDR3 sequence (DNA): TGTGCCAGCAGTGAAGAGGACTCAACCTACGAGCAGTACTTC.

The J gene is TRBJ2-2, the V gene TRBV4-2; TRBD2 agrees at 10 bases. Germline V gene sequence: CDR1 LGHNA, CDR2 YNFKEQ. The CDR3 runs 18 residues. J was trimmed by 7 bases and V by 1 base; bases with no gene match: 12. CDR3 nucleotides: TGTGCCAGCAGCCAAGCGGCTAGCGGGAGTAAGGGGGGCGGGGAGCTGTTTTTT. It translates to CASSQAASGSKGGGELFF.

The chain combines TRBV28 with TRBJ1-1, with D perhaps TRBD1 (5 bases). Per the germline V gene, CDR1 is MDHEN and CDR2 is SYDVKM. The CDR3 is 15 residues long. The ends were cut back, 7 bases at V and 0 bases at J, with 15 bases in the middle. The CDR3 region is CASMVTGNLNTEAFF. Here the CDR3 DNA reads TGTGCCAGCATGGTAACAGGCAACTTGAACACTGAAGCTTTCTTT. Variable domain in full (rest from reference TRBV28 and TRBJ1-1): DVKVTQSSRYLVKRTGEKVFLECVQDMDHENMFWYRQDPGLGLRLIYFSYDVKMKEKGDIPEGYSVSREKKERFSLILESASTNQTSMYLCASMVTGNLNTEAFFGQGTRLTVV.

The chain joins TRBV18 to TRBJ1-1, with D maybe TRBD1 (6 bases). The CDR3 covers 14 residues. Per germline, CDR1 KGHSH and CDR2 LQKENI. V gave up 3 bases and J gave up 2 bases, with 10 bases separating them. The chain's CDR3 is CASSPMDRNTEAFF. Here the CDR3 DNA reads TGTGCCAGCTCACCTATGGACAGAAACACTGAAGCTTTCTTT.

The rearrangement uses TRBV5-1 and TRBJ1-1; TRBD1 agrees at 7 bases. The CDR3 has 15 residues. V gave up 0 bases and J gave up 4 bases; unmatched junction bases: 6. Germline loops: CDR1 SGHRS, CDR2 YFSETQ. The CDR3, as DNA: TGCGCCAGCAGCTTGGGACAGGGTTTGTCCACTGAAGCTTTCTTT. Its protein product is CASSLGQGLSTEAFF.